Shown below are 5 T cell receptor beta chains from a single sample sequenced in a study of early T cells in non-severe SARS-CoV-2 infection. MiXCR, applied by TCRdb to the 5' RACE reads, yields one record per CDR3 protein. The table lists 20,000 to 30,000 distinct CDR3 sequences, around 4.2% of them singletons. The sequenced sample was whole blood. The receptors derive from an adult who was a healthcare worker with PCR-confirmed SARS-CoV-2 infection or an uninfected control (not recorded which).

This clonotype was counted ten times or more. The CDR3 DNA follows: TGCAGTGCTAGAGACATCGCAGGGGGCGCAGGGGACAATGAGCAGTTCTTC. Residues: CSARDIAGGAGDNEQFF. The chain is built from TRBV20-1 and TRBJ2-1; TRBD1 agrees at 8 bases. V shed 0 bases and J 5 bases; nucleotides not matched to a gene: 12. The length of the CDR3 is 17 residues. Germline lookup yields CDR1 DFQATT and CDR2 SNEGSKA (reference sequence).

Ten or more counts support this clonotype. The chain couples TRBV3-1 to TRBJ2-7, with 11 bases that match TRBD2. From germline, CDR1 is LGHDT and CDR2 YNNKEL (reference sequence). The CDR3 covers 15 residues. Trimming took 2 bases from V and 2 from J; bases not matched to a gene: 2. As DNA, the CDR3 is TGTGCCAGCAGCCAAACGGGACTAGCGGCCTACGAGCAGTACTTC. Encoded protein: CASSQTGLAAYEQYF.

This clonotype was detected many times. The chain couples TRBV5-1 to TRBJ2-5, with TRBD1 matching over 9 bases. Germline CDR1 and CDR2: SGHRS and YFSETQ. The CDR3 totals 16 residues. With 3 bases clipped from V and 5 bases from J, the junction kept 11 bases outside the gene matches. Written as DNA, the CDR3 is TGCGCCAGCAGCTCCGAACCGGGACAGGGCACCGAGACCCAGTACTTC. Residues: CASSSEPGQGTETQYF. Full variable domain (outside the CDR3, taken from reference TRBV5-1 and TRBJ2-5): KAGVTQTPRYLIKTRGQQVTLSCSPISGHRSVSWYQQTPGQGLQFLFEYFSETQRNKGNFPGRFSGRQFSNSRSEMNVSTLELGDSALYLCASSSEPGQGTETQYFGPGTRLLVL.

This clonotype has a count of ten or more. The rearrangement uses TRBV5-4 and TRBJ2-7, with D maybe TRBD1 (5 bases). Germline loops: CDR1 SGHNT, CDR2 YYREEE (reference sequence). V lost 4 bases, J lost 2 bases, and 10 bases lay in between. This CDR3 region has 13 residues. In DNA form, the CDR3 reads TGTGCCAGCAGCGTAGGGGTTGCCTACGAGCAGTACTTC. It specifies CASSVGVAYEQYF.

This clonotype was seen ten or more times. This chain links TRBV7-2 with TRBJ1-1; D is uncertain. The CDR3 has 13 residues. Per the germline V gene, CDR1 is SGHTA and CDR2 is FQGNSA. V was clipped by 5 bases and J by 1 base, with 8 bases between them. This CDR3 is CASSPGRNTEAFF. CDR3 nucleotide sequence: TGTGCCAGCAGCCCTGGACGGAACACTGAAGCTTTCTTT.